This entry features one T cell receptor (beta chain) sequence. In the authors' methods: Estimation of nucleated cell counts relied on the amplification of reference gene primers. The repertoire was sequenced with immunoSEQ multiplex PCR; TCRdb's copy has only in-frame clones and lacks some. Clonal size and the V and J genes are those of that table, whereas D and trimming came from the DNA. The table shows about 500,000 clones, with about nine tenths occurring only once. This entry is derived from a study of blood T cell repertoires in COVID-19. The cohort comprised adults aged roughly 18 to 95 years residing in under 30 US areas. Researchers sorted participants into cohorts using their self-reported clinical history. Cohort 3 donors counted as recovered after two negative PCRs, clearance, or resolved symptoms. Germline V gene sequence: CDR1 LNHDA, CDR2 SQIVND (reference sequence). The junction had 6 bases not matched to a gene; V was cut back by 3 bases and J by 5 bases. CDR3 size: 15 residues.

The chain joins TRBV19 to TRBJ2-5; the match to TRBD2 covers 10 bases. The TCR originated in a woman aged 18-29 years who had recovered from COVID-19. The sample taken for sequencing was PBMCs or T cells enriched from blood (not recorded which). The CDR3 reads CASSIVGLALETQYF. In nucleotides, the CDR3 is TGTGCCAGTAGTATCGTGGGACTAGCGTTGGAGACCCAGTACTTC.